These T cell receptor beta chains were read from a single sample in a study of blood T cell repertoires in COVID-19. Profiled with immunoSEQ multiplex PCR; TCRdb holds only in-frame clones, not every one. The sample carries under 150,000 clones, approximately 84% recorded once. The sequenced sample consisted of peripheral blood. Receptor source: a woman aged 80 or over with acute or convalescent COVID-19. The conserved cysteine and the conserved F or W are not part of the CDR3 here.

V,J,CDR3
TRBV3-1/TRBV3-2,TRBJ1-2,ASSPLDGSYYGYT
TRBV6-5,TRBJ2-5,ASSLAGRVETQY
TRBV18,TRBJ1-4,ASSPLSPTGGYEKLF
TRBV4-3,TRBJ1-5,ASSQGVGANQPQH
TRBV4-1,TRBJ1-2,ASSQNRGRFGYT
TRBV29-1,TRBJ1-1,SVAPGGLGTEAF
TRBV6-5,TRBJ2-7,ASTLRGTETRAQY
TRBV19,TRBJ2-1,ASTLLAGGPGNEQF
TRBV9,TRBJ2-2,ASSPQMRGIGELF
TRBV11-2,TRBJ2-2,ASSLGRDRANTGELF
TRBV9,TRBJ1-1,ASSVGGTPNTEAF
TRBV30,TRBJ2-1,AWTPGLAGHEQF
TRBV18,TRBJ1-2,ASSPGDREFDGYT
TRBV6-2/TRBV6-3,TRBJ2-2,ASSYQTGETGELF
TRBV19,TRBJ1-2,ASSMAMNYGYT
TRBV30,TRBJ1-5,AWSGQGQYSHQPQH
TRBV27,TRBJ2-2,ASSRTGLAGELF
TRBV5-1,TRBJ1-4,ASSLRDRGRGEKLF
TRBV19,TRBJ1-5,ASSPQGRVRGNQPQH
TRBV18,TRBJ2-7,ASSPLPSGRENEQY
TRBV7-9,TRBJ2-7,ASSWQSYEQY
TRBV6-5,TRBJ2-1,ASRTGTLYNEQF
TRBV7-2,TRBJ2-3,ASSLGHPEDTQY
TRBV27,TRBJ1-5,ASRLRGAHQPQH
TRBV7-2,TRBJ1-6,ASSLAGRYGTGDSFSPLH
TRBV30,TRBJ1-1,AWSGGLVRNTEAF
TRBV11-2,TRBJ2-3,ASSLGSLAGGRTDTQY
TRBV11-3,TRBJ2-2,ASRVAGNTGELF
TRBV7-9,TRBJ2-2,ASSASGSVRTGELF
TRBV7-2,TRBJ1-2,ASSLTGGSNYGYT
TRBV30,TRBJ1-5,AWSGGVRDSGNQPQH
TRBV2,TRBJ1-2,ASSDHLIAYGYT
TRBV6-1,TRBJ1-2,ASSDRRGWGYT
TRBV18,TRBJ2-6,ASSPQGPPRVLT
TRBV11-3,TRBJ2-1,ASSGPPAGNEQF
TRBV7-7,TRBJ2-7,ASSIDRGHEQY
TRBV7-9,TRBJ1-2,ASSPWTAYYGYT
TRBV15,TRBJ2-7,ATGDRSSYEQY
TRBV20-1,TRBJ1-2,SASSEGFSANYGYT
TRBV7-9,TRBJ2-7,ASSSPGSYEQY
TRBV28,TRBJ1-2,ASRVDSVNYGYT
TRBV2,TRBJ1-6,ASQGGGMGNSPLH
TRBV5-5,TRBJ2-7,ASSLAGGESYEQY
TRBV10-3,TRBJ1-5,AISDGTGLYSNQPQH
TRBV5-5,TRBJ2-1,ASSSTGTGAYNEQF
TRBV7-9,TRBJ2-5,ASTPGLAGGDETQY
TRBV5-6,TRBJ2-3,ASSFQGGDTQY